One and the same sample provided the 13 T cell receptor beta chains below, sequenced in a study of CD8+CD57+ T cells in acquired aplastic anemia. Profiles of TCR beta VDJ and CDR3 were generated from a genomic DNA template. MiXCR, applied by TCRdb to the reads, yields one record per CDR3 protein. The data contain hundreds of thousands of distinct CDR3 sequences, roughly 64% of them singletons. The sample taken for sequencing was sorted CD4+, CD8+, or CD8+CD57+ T cells (not recorded which) from PBMCs. Source of these receptors: a human donor in good health, serving as a control.

This clonotype came up once. The junction departs from germline at one end; a sequencing error may be responsible. This chain links TRBV7-3 with TRBJ2-7, with D hard to call. CDR3 length: 13 residues. Germline CDR1 reads SGHTA; CDR2 reads FQGTGA. CDR3 sequence: CASSLYLTLQAVF. DNA of the CDR3: TGTGCCAGCAGCTTGTACCTCACCCTCCAGGCAGTATTC. Full variable domain (rest looked up from reference TRBV7-3 and TRBJ2-7): GAGVSQTPSNKVTEKGKYVELRCDPISGHTALYWYRQSLGQGPEFLIYFQGTGAADDSGLPNDRFFAVRPEGSVSTLKIQRTERGDSAVYLCASSLYLTLQAVFGPGTRLTVT.

The CDR3 DNA sequence: TGTGCCAGCAGCTTCCCCCGGGCTCCGGCCCAGCATTTT. As protein: CASSFPRAPAQHF. The chain is built from TRBV7-3 and TRBJ1-5; D uncertain. Trimming removed 3 bases at V and 11 bases at J, with 14 bases between. The CDR3 length is 13 residues. Germline loops: CDR1 SGHTA, CDR2 FQGTGA.

This clonotype occurred a few times. A much larger clone lies one base from this, so it may be a read error. The J gene is TRBJ2-5, the V gene TRBV12-3 or TRBV12-4; the D gene is possibly TRBD2 (6 bases). V was shortened by 6 bases and J by 10 bases, with 18 bases between the two germline ends. The CDR3 is 13 amino acids. CDR3 in DNA: TGTGCCAGCAGGAATTCGGGACGGGGGATCCAGTACTTC. It codes for CASRNSGRGIQYF.

This clonotype was counted at least ten times. The chain couples TRBV25-1 to TRBJ2-1, with D perhaps being TRBD1 or TRBD2 (5 bases each). Germline V gene sequence: CDR1 MGHDK, CDR2 SYGVNS. The length of the CDR3 is 15 residues. V shed 1 base and J shed 0 bases, with 7 bases lying between them. The CDR3, as DNA: TGTGCCAGCAGTGAATGGGGGAGCTCCTACAATGAGCAGTTCTTC. It is translated as CASSEWGSSYNEQFF.

This clonotype was detected many times. The J gene is TRBJ1-2, the V gene TRBV11-2, with D possibly matching TRBD1 (5 bases). Trimming pared 4 bases from V and 8 bases from J, leaving 14 bases between. The germline gives CDR1 SGHAT, CDR2 FQNNGV. The CDR3 spans 13 residues. The CDR3 nucleotides are TGTGCCAGCAGCTCGCCAGGGAATCGGGGCTACACCTTC. This codes for CASSSPGNRGYTF. Together with reference TRBV11-2 and TRBJ1-2, the CDR3 gives the full variable domain: EAGVAQSPRYKIIEKRQSVAFWCNPISGHATLYWYQQILGQGPKLLIQFQNNGVVDDSQLPKDRFSAERLKGVDSTLKIQPAKLEDSAVYLCASSSPGNRGYTFGSGTRLTVV.

In DNA form, the CDR3 reads TGTGCCAGCGCAGGGGGCGCAGACTCCTACGAGCAGTACTTC. Translating gives CASAGGADSYEQYF. The rearrangement joins TRBV2 to TRBJ2-7, with 8 bases aligning to TRBD1. Germline CDR1 and CDR2: SNHLY and FYNNEI. Trimming took 8 bases from V and 0 from J; bases not matched to a gene: 6. This CDR3 contains 14 residues.

The genes are TRBV13 and TRBJ2-1, with 10 bases matching TRBD2. This CDR3 is 14 amino acids long. Per the germline V gene, CDR1 is PRHDT and CDR2 is FYEKMQ (reference sequence). The junction had 2 bases not matched to a gene; V was cut back by 3 bases and J by 6 bases. This CDR3 is CASSFQRGGNEQFF. The CDR3 bases are TGTGCCAGCAGCTTCCAGCGGGGGGGCAATGAGCAGTTCTTC.

About this clonotype: A read error may produce the germline difference seen at one junction end. The chain couples TRBV6-4 to TRBJ1-5; 7 bases are a match to TRBD1. The germline V gene has CDR1 MRHNA and CDR2 SNTAGT. This CDR3 comprises 13 residues. CDR3 nucleotide sequence: TGTGCCAGCAGTGGACAGGGATATCAGCTCCAGCATTTT. Amino acid sequence: CASSGQGYQLQHF.

Turning to this clonotype: This is likely a read error, given that the CDR3 carries no conserved phenylalanine or tryptophan at its end. The DNA is omitted, as the CDR3 cannot be located on it reliably, and the CDR3 follows TCRdb's listing. V gene TRBV29-1 combines with J gene TRBJ2-1; the table calls TRBD1, which could not be checked here. The CDR3 is 14 residues long, ends included. CDR1 and CDR2 from the germline V gene are SQVTM and ANQGSEA. The CDR3 loop is CSAVQGGYGYAFGS.

A single count supports this clonotype. The final CDR3 position lacks the conserved phenylalanine or tryptophan, pointing to a likely read error. The DNA is omitted, as the CDR3 cannot be located on it reliably, and the CDR3 follows TCRdb's listing. The chain carries TRBV7-3 and TRBJ1-2. The CDR3 spans 13 amino acids, including both terminal residues. Germline CDR1 and CDR2: SGHTA and FQGTGA. The CDR3 region is CASSLRLAGVETQ.

As for this clonotype: The junction differs from germline at one of its ends, possibly a read error. This chain connects TRBV9 to TRBJ2-3; maybe TRBD1 (6 bases). CDR3 size: 13 residues. CDR1 is SGDLS, CDR2 YYNGEE, per germline. The DNA for the CDR3 is TGTGCCAGCAGCTTGGGGGCCACAGGTACGCAGTATTTT. Translating gives CASSLGATGTQYF.

Remarks on this clonotype: A read error may account for a junction end that differs from germline. J is TRBJ1-6 and V is TRBV9; the D gene is possibly TRBD1 (5 bases). CDR1 is SGDLS and CDR2 is YYNGEE in the germline V gene. CDR3 size: 13 residues. CDR3 sequence: CASSDRDVASEQF. Here the CDR3 DNA reads TGTGCCAGCAGCGACCGGGACGTAGCCTCCGAGCAGTTT.

The V and J genes are TRBV20-1 and TRBJ1-2, with 7 bases lining up with TRBD1. The CDR3 is 12 amino acids. V shed 6 bases, J shed 12 bases, and the junction held 13 bases outside the gene matches. CDR1 and CDR2 (germline): DFQATT, SNEGSKA (reference sequence). CDR3 region: CSARDRSQPHTF. CDR3 bases: TGCAGTGCCCGGGACAGAAGTCAGCCCCACACCTTC.